This T cell receptor (beta chain) was sequenced in a study of T-cell reconstitution after alpha-beta-depleted transplantation in children. General study points: T-cell counts and diversity at one year following transplant were attributed mainly to newly produced T cells. Some patients' high day-60 TCRbeta diversity was traced to surviving recipient T cells and thymic progenitors.

TCRbeta library preparation incorporated unique molecular identifiers. Via MiXCR, TCRdb re-called the PCR reads, giving one row per CDR3 protein. The data contain 300,000 to 400,000 distinct CDR3 sequences, around 15% of them singletons. Germline assignment: CDR1 KGHDR and CDR2 SFDVKD. This CDR3 region has 13 residues. V was pared by 6 bases and J by 4 bases, with 9 bases between. In its sample, this clonotype was seen a few times. Its antigen is not known. This rearrangement joins TRBV24-1 to TRBJ1-5, with D possibly matching TRBD1 (5 bases). Sample: PBMCs, mostly from graft donor cells, taken 360 days after TCRalphabeta/CD19-depleted stem cell transplant. The TCR originated in a male patient aged 2-15 years who had a stem cell transplant for acute lymphoblastic leukemia, so the T cells may come from the graft donor. The CDR3 reads CATSRGTNQPQHF. DNA for the CDR3: TGTGCCACCAGTCGGGGGACGAATCAGCCCCAGCATTTT.